This paragraph reports one T cell receptor (beta chain). Generated by immunoSEQ multiplex PCR, the TCRdb table keeps only in-frame clones and is missing some. The data hold some 100,000 clones, with 92% observed a single time. The sample originates from a study of T cell changes during pregnancy in multiple sclerosis. The V gene lost 4 bases and the J gene lost 0 bases, with 10 bases spanning the gap. This CDR3 comprises 14 residues. Germline-derived CDR1 and CDR2 are SGHRS and YFSETQ. This clonotype was sampled from a female donor with multiple sclerosis, enrolled in a pregnancy study. The chain uses TRBV5-1 and TRBJ1-1; D is unclear. The sample here was peripheral blood, taken after pregnancy. CDR3 in DNA: TGCGCCAGCAGCCATAGCGAAATGAACACTGAAGCTTTCTTT. Its protein product is CASSHSEMNTEAFF.